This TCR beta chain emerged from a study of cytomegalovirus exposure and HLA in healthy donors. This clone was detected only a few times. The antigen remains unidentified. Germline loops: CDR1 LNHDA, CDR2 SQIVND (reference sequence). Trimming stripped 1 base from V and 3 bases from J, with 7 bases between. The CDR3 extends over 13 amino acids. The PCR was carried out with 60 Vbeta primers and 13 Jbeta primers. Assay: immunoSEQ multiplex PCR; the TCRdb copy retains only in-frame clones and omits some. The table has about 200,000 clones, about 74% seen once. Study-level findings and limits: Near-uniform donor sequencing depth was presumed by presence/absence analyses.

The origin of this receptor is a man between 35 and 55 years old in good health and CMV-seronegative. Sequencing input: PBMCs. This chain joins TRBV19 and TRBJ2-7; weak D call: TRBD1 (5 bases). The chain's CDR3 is CASSIGRDYEQYF. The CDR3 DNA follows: TGTGCCAGTAGTATAGGCAGGGACTACGAGCAGTACTTC.